This T cell receptor beta chain is drawn from a study of cytomegalovirus exposure and HLA in healthy donors. Whole-study results and caveats: A later analysis appeared to link common viral pathogens to several of the most significant clusters.

The PCR used 60 Vbeta and 13 Jbeta primers. The assay was immunoSEQ multiplex PCR, and TCRdb's table has in-frame clones only and misses some. Of under 40,000 clones in the sample, 90% were seen once. The table lists this clone with a few counts. Antigen specificity is unknown. The CDR3 loop spans 15 amino acids. V gave up 5 bases and J gave up 4 bases, with 17 bases separating them. Germline V CDR1 and CDR2: SGHTA, FQGNSA. What was sequenced was PBMCs. The chain couples TRBV7-2 to TRBJ1-1; D gene uncertain. The source of this sequence is a young woman in good health and CMV-seronegative. The CDR3 sequence is CASSPRLTGVTEAFF. CDR3 bases: TGTGCCAGCAGCCCCCGACTCACCGGAGTCACTGAAGCTTTCTTT.